Listed below are T cell receptor beta chains from one sample, sequenced in a study of T cells in narcolepsy. The method was immunoSEQ multiplex PCR; TCRdb's version includes in-frame clones alone and lacks a portion of them. This table holds roughly 8,100 clones, about 61% found once. Sequenced: CD45RA- memory CD8+ T cells from PBMCs. The receptor set was obtained from a human donor with narcolepsy. CDR3s include the opening cysteine and the closing phenylalanine or tryptophan. The D gene is left open where the match is weak. Not all rows give a size; the values are once, few, many and, for expanded clones, a class.

v_gene	j_gene	abundance	d_gene	CDR3nt	CDR3aa
TRBV4-1	TRBJ1-3	NA	NA	TGCGCCAGCAGCCAAGTAAAGGGCTCTGGAAACACCATATATTTT	CASSQVKGSGNTIYF
TRBV15	TRBJ1-6	NA	NA	TGTGCCACCCGCTCCTATAATTCACCCCTCCACTTT	CATRSYNSPLHF
TRBV29-1	TRBJ1-1	NA	NA	TGCAGCGTTGTATCCCTCGCGGCCCAAGCTTTCTTT	CSVVSLAAQAFF
TRBV7-9	TRBJ2-1	NA	NA	TGTGCCAGCAGCATGAGGGGGGAAGCCAATGAGCAGTTCTTC	CASSMRGEANEQFF
TRBV4-3	TRBJ2-1	NA	TRBD1	TGCGCCAGCAGCCAAGGGACAGGGGAGTCGAATGAGCAGTTCTTC	CASSQGTGESNEQFF
TRBV4-3	TRBJ1-3	medium-sized	NA	TGCGCCAGCAGCCAAGATGGAGATAGCTCTGGAAACACCATATATTTT	CASSQDGDSSGNTIYF
TRBV28	TRBJ2-7	NA	NA	TGTGCCAGCAGTTCCCGGACAGACCCCGAGCAGTACTTC	CASSSRTDPEQYF
TRBV6-5	TRBJ2-7	NA	NA	TGTGCCAGCAGTTACGGGGCGGGGGCCACCTACGAGCAGTACTTC	CASSYGAGATYEQYF
TRBV7-2	TRBJ2-7	once	TRBD2	TGTGCCAGCAGCCTGGGACTAGCGGGGACCTACGAGCAGTACTTC	CASSLGLAGTYEQYF
TRBV4-1	TRBJ2-3	NA	TRBD2	TGCGCCAGGAAACTAGCGGGATACACAGATACGCAGTATTTT	CARKLAGYTDTQYF
TRBV6-5	TRBJ2-1	NA	TRBD2	TGTGCCAGCAGTACCCCGGGGGGGACCTACAATGAGCAGTTCTTC	CASSTPGGTYNEQFF
TRBV4-3	TRBJ2-3	NA	NA	TGCGCCAGCAGCCTCCAACAGGGTTTGGATACGCAGTATTTT	CASSLQQGLDTQYF
TRBV6-5	TRBJ2-3	NA	TRBD2	TGTGCCAGCAGTTACGAACTAGCGGCTAGCACAGATACGCAGTATTTT	CASSYELAASTDTQYF
TRBV9	TRBJ1-3	medium-sized	NA	TGTGCCAGCAGCGTAGGGACCGGAGGAAACACCATATATTTT	CASSVGTGGNTIYF
TRBV27	TRBJ1-5	NA	NA	TGTGCCAGTTCCGATTGGGCTAATCAGCCCCAGCATTTT	CASSDWANQPQHF
TRBV7-6	TRBJ2-3	NA	TRBD2	TGTGCCAGCAGCCCGTGGACTAGCGGGGATAGCACAGATACGCAGTATTTT	CASSPWTSGDSTDTQYF
TRBV19	TRBJ1-1	few	NA	TGTGCCAGTAGTATAGGGACAGCGAACACTGAAGCTTTCTTT	CASSIGTANTEAFF
TRBV7-9	TRBJ2-1	few	NA	TGTGCCAGCAACGCGGGGGCCGGGAATGAGCAGTTCTTC	CASNAGAGNEQFF
TRBV12-5	TRBJ1-2	NA	TRBD1	TGTGCTAGTGGTTTAGCAGGGGGAATGAGGTATGGCTACACCTTC	CASGLAGGMRYGYTF
TRBV10-2	TRBJ2-3	NA	TRBD2	TGCGCCAGCAGAGACGGGGGGGCCGCAGATACGCAGTATTTT	CASRDGGAADTQYF